This TCR beta chain was documented in a study of T cells in localized non-small cell lung cancer. General observations from the study: Heterogeneity remains possible because sequencing was limited to only one tumor region. Peak T cell clonality was found in uninvolved adjacent lung, exceeding tumor. Out of the top 100 tumor clones, a median approximately 57 were seen in adjacent lung.

Using immunoSEQ multiplex PCR, the repertoire was profiled, and TCRdb retains in-frame clones only, with some absent. The sample yields under 35,000 clones, 80% to 95% seen once. In regard to this clone: The antigen is unknown.

Germline CDR1 reads SGHDT; CDR2 reads YYEEEE. Trimming took 0 bases from V and 0 from J; bases not matched to a gene: 1. CDR3 length: 15 amino acids. The sequencing here drew on peripheral blood mononuclear cells, taken before any cancer treatment. This rearrangement joins TRBV5-6 to TRBJ2-7; 9 nucleotides align to TRBD2. The clonotype originates from a woman between 40 and 69 years old with stage III lung adenocarcinoma. The CDR3 sequence: CASSLVTSGSYEQYF. The CDR3 nucleotides are TGTGCCAGCAGCTTGGTGACTAGCGGCTCCTACGAGCAGTACTTC.